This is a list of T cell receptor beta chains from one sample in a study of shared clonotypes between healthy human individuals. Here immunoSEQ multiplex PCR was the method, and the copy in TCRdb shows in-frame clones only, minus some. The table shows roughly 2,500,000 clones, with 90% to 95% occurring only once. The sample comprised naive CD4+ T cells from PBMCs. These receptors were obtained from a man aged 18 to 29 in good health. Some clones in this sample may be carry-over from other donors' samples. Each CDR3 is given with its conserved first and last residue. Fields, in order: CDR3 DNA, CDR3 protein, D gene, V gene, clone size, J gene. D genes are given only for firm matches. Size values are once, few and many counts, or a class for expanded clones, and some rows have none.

cdr3_nt: TGCGCCAGCAGTGGTCGGGGTAGGGCTGAGCAGTTCTTC; cdr3_aa: CASSGRGRAEQFF; d_call: .; v_call: TRBV10-1; clone_size: .; j_call: TRBJ2-1
cdr3_nt: TGTGCCACCTCTAGCGGGAGGGCCAACACCGGGGAGCTGTTTTTT; cdr3_aa: CATSSGRANTGELFF; d_call: TRBD2; v_call: TRBV28; clone_size: .; j_call: TRBJ2-2
cdr3_nt: TGTGCCAGCTCACCTCCCCGACAGGGCAGCGAGCAGTACTTC; cdr3_aa: CASSPPRQGSEQYF; d_call: TRBD1; v_call: TRBV18; clone_size: .; j_call: TRBJ2-7
cdr3_nt: TGTGCCAGCATCCTGGGGGGGCAAGAGACCCAGTACTTC; cdr3_aa: CASILGGQETQYF; d_call: TRBD2; v_call: TRBV5-6; clone_size: once; j_call: TRBJ2-5
cdr3_nt: TGTGCCAGCAGCCTCATGGGTACGAACACAGATACGCAGTATTTT; cdr3_aa: CASSLMGTNTDTQYF; d_call: .; v_call: TRBV7-2; clone_size: .; j_call: TRBJ2-3
cdr3_nt: TGTGCCAGCAGCTTAGCGTTCGCTGAAGCTTTCTTT; cdr3_aa: CASSLAFAEAFF; d_call: .; v_call: TRBV7-8; clone_size: .; j_call: TRBJ1-1
cdr3_nt: TGTGCCAGCAGCTTAGAGTCCGGGGTGGATCAGCCCCAGCATTTT; cdr3_aa: CASSLESGVDQPQHF; d_call: .; v_call: TRBV11-2; clone_size: .; j_call: TRBJ1-5
cdr3_nt: TGTGCCAGCAGTTCGGGACAGGGGATCTCTGGGGCCAACGTCCTGACTTTC; cdr3_aa: CASSSGQGISGANVLTF; d_call: TRBD1; v_call: TRBV28; clone_size: .; j_call: TRBJ2-6
cdr3_nt: TGCGCCAGCAGTCATCGAAGACAGACCTCTGGAAACACCATATATTTT; cdr3_aa: CASSHRRQTSGNTIYF; d_call: .; v_call: TRBV23-1; clone_size: .; j_call: TRBJ1-3
cdr3_nt: TGCGCCAGCAGCCAAGTGACTAGCACAGATACGCAGTATTTT; cdr3_aa: CASSQVTSTDTQYF; d_call: .; v_call: TRBV4-1; clone_size: .; j_call: TRBJ2-3
cdr3_nt: TGCGCCAGCAGCTTGGGGGACAGGGGAGCCGAGCAGTACTTC; cdr3_aa: CASSLGDRGAEQYF; d_call: TRBD1; v_call: TRBV5-1; clone_size: .; j_call: TRBJ2-7
cdr3_nt: TGTGCCAGTAGTATAAGGGTGGCGGGAGAAGGGGAGACCCAGTACTTC; cdr3_aa: CASSIRVAGEGETQYF; d_call: TRBD2; v_call: TRBV19; clone_size: .; j_call: TRBJ2-5
cdr3_nt: TGTGCCAGCAGCGCCTGGATGGGGGGGAGGACTGAAGCTTTCTTT; cdr3_aa: CASSAWMGGRTEAFF; d_call: .; v_call: TRBV9; clone_size: .; j_call: TRBJ1-1
cdr3_nt: TGTGCCAGGGGACGACAGGGAACGGGAGGCTACACCTTC; cdr3_aa: CARGRQGTGGYTF; d_call: TRBD1; v_call: TRBV2; clone_size: .; j_call: TRBJ1-2
cdr3_nt: TGCGCCAGCAGCTTAGGTAGCGGCCCCTACAATGAGCAGTTCTTC; cdr3_aa: CASSLGSGPYNEQFF; d_call: .; v_call: TRBV5-1; clone_size: .; j_call: TRBJ2-1
cdr3_nt: TGTGCCACAGACAGGGACAATCAGCCCCAGCATTTT; cdr3_aa: CATDRDNQPQHF; d_call: TRBD1; v_call: TRBV6-1; clone_size: once; j_call: TRBJ1-5
cdr3_nt: TGTGCCAGCAGCTTAGGCGGGACTCTTGGTTCCTACGAGCAGTACTTC; cdr3_aa: CASSLGGTLGSYEQYF; d_call: .; v_call: TRBV11-2; clone_size: .; j_call: TRBJ2-7
cdr3_nt: TGTGCCAGCAGCTTAGATCGGGGACTAGATACGCAGTATTTT; cdr3_aa: CASSLDRGLDTQYF; d_call: .; v_call: TRBV7-3; clone_size: .; j_call: TRBJ2-3
cdr3_nt: TGCGCCAGCAGCCAAGAACCCGGGAGGGCCTCTGGGGCCAACGTCCTGACTTTC; cdr3_aa: CASSQEPGRASGANVLTF; d_call: TRBD2; v_call: TRBV4-1; clone_size: .; j_call: TRBJ2-6
cdr3_nt: TGCGCCACCAGCCCAGGGGGACTAGCGGGAGCCGATACGCAGTATTTT; cdr3_aa: CATSPGGLAGADTQYF; d_call: TRBD2; v_call: TRBV10-1; clone_size: .; j_call: TRBJ2-3
cdr3_nt: TGTGCCAGCAGCGTAGGGGGCCGGAATGAGCAGTTCTTC; cdr3_aa: CASSVGGRNEQFF; d_call: .; v_call: TRBV9; clone_size: once; j_call: TRBJ2-1
cdr3_nt: TGTGCCAGCAGTGCTCGGACTAGCGCAGCAGATACGCAGTATTTT; cdr3_aa: CASSARTSAADTQYF; d_call: TRBD2; v_call: TRBV6-5; clone_size: once; j_call: TRBJ2-3
cdr3_nt: TGTGCCAGCAGCTTGCAACGGACAGGGGGCACTGAAGCTTTCTTT; cdr3_aa: CASSLQRTGGTEAFF; d_call: TRBD1; v_call: TRBV5-4; clone_size: .; j_call: TRBJ1-1
cdr3_nt: TGTGCCAGCAGTGCCCAAGGGACAGCTCGTGGAGGCTACACCTTC; cdr3_aa: CASSAQGTARGGYTF; d_call: TRBD1; v_call: TRBV28; clone_size: once; j_call: TRBJ1-2
cdr3_nt: TGTGCCACCAGCAGAATGGGAATAGGGACAGGAGGGTCGGGCTACACCTTC; cdr3_aa: CATSRMGIGTGGSGYTF; d_call: TRBD1; v_call: TRBV15; clone_size: once; j_call: TRBJ1-2
cdr3_nt: TGTGCCAGCAGGACGGGACAGGCCTCCTACGAGCAGTACTTC; cdr3_aa: CASRTGQASYEQYF; d_call: TRBD1; v_call: TRBV2; clone_size: .; j_call: TRBJ2-7
cdr3_nt: TGTGCCAGCAGCTCCACCGGGACAGAGGGAGGCTACACCTTC; cdr3_aa: CASSSTGTEGGYTF; d_call: TRBD1; v_call: TRBV5-6; clone_size: .; j_call: TRBJ1-2
cdr3_nt: TGTGCCAGCAGCCGGCGGGGACAGGGCTTCTCTGGAAACACCATATATTTT; cdr3_aa: CASSRRGQGFSGNTIYF; d_call: TRBD1; v_call: TRBV7-2; clone_size: .; j_call: TRBJ1-3
cdr3_nt: TGTGCCAGCAGTTTAAGGACTAGCGGCTCCTACGAGCAGTACTTC; cdr3_aa: CASSLRTSGSYEQYF; d_call: TRBD2; v_call: TRBV28; clone_size: .; j_call: TRBJ2-7
cdr3_nt: TGTGCCAGCAGCGCCGGGACTAGCGGAGCCTACGAGCAGTACTTC; cdr3_aa: CASSAGTSGAYEQYF; d_call: TRBD2; v_call: TRBV9; clone_size: .; j_call: TRBJ2-7
cdr3_nt: TGCGCCAGCAGCTTTAGAAGGACAGGGGAGTACGAGCAGTACTTC; cdr3_aa: CASSFRRTGEYEQYF; d_call: TRBD1; v_call: TRBV5-1; clone_size: .; j_call: TRBJ2-7
cdr3_nt: TGTGCCAGCACCTCTTGGTCCTCTGAAGCTTTCTTT; cdr3_aa: CASTSWSSEAFF; d_call: .; v_call: TRBV6-5; clone_size: .; j_call: TRBJ1-1
cdr3_nt: TGTGCCAGCAGCGTAGGACTAGCCAAGTCCTACGAGCAGTACTTC; cdr3_aa: CASSVGLAKSYEQYF; d_call: TRBD2; v_call: TRBV9; clone_size: .; j_call: TRBJ2-7
cdr3_nt: TGTGCCAGCAGGGACAGGCAAGAGACCCAGTACTTC; cdr3_aa: CASRDRQETQYF; d_call: TRBD1; v_call: TRBV2; clone_size: .; j_call: TRBJ2-5
cdr3_nt: TGTGCCAGCAGCTACAGAAGACATCAGCCCCAGCATTTT; cdr3_aa: CASSYRRHQPQHF; d_call: .; v_call: TRBV28; clone_size: .; j_call: TRBJ1-5
cdr3_nt: TGTGCCAGCAGTTTTCGGGGTCTCACCGGGGAGCTGTTTTTT; cdr3_aa: CASSFRGLTGELFF; d_call: .; v_call: TRBV6-5; clone_size: .; j_call: TRBJ2-2
cdr3_nt: TGTGCCAGCAGTTTACCGACGAATCTCAATCAGCCCCAGCATTTT; cdr3_aa: CASSLPTNLNQPQHF; d_call: .; v_call: TRBV28; clone_size: once; j_call: TRBJ1-5
cdr3_nt: TGTGCCAGCAGCCAGGGGGGCAGGATAGCCAAAAACATTCAGTACTTC; cdr3_aa: CASSQGGRIAKNIQYF; d_call: .; v_call: TRBV7-9; clone_size: .; j_call: TRBJ2-4